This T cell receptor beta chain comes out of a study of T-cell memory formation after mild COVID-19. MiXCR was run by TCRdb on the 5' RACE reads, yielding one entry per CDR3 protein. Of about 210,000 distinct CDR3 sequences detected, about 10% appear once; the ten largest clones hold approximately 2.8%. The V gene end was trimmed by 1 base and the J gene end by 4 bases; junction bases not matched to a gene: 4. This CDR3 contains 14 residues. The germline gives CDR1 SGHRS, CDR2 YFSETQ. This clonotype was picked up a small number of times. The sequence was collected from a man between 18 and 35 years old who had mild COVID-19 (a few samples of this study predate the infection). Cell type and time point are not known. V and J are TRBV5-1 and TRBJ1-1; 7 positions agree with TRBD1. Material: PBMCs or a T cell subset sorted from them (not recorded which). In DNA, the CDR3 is TGCGCCAGCAGCTTGTTTAACAGGGGCACTGAAGCTTTCTTT. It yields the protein CASSLFNRGTEAFF.